What follows are 18 T cell receptor beta chains derived from one specimen sequenced in a study of T cell clonotyping in hematopoietic cell transplantation. The assay was immunoSEQ multiplex PCR, and TCRdb's table has in-frame clones only and misses some. Here the sample spans 25,000 to 30,000 clones, more than 65% being singletons. As for time point: recipient sample about 28 days before transplant, after cytoreduction. The sample in question was peripheral blood mononuclear cells, obtained before stem cell transplant. The source of these receptors is a middle-aged man with acute myeloid leukemia. Some clones in this sample may be carry-over from other donors' samples.

V gene TRBV10-3 combines with J gene TRBJ2-7; tentative D call: TRBD1 (7 bases). Trimming cost V 6 bases and J 5 bases, with 14 bases left between them. The CDR3 totals 13 residues. Per germline, CDR1 ENHRY and CDR2 SYGVKD. CDR3 bases: TGTGCCATCAGCCACTCAGGGGGGAACGAGCAGTACTTC. Translation gives CAISHSGGNEQYF.

The chain employs TRBV6-1 and TRBJ1-2; D remains ambiguous. Germline V gene lookup returns CDR1 MNHNS and CDR2 SASEGT. The CDR3 has 14 residues. V lost 6 bases and J lost 3, with 14 bases in between. CDR3 in DNA: TGTGCCAGCAGCCCAAACTCCGGCGACTATGGCTACACCTTC. Protein: CASSPNSGDYGYTF.

This clone was detected only a few times. V is TRBV20-1 and J is TRBJ2-5, with D unclear. The CDR3 is 11 amino acids. The ends were cut back, 5 bases at V and 4 bases at J, with 8 bases in the middle. Germline V lookup: CDR1 DFQATT, CDR2 SNEGSKA (reference sequence). The CDR3, as DNA: TGCAGTGCTGCCAAATCAGAGACCCAGTACTTC. This translates into CSAAKSETQYF.

This sequence joins TRBV5-6 and TRBJ2-1; D gene ambiguous. This CDR3 has 14 residues. CDR1 is SGHDT, CDR2 YYEEEE, per germline. V lost 0 bases and J lost 2, with 6 bases in between. CDR3 sequence reads: CASSLGPTYNEQFF. CDR3 DNA sequence: TGTGCCAGCAGCTTGGGCCCCACCTACAATGAGCAGTTCTTC.

This rearrangement joins TRBV5-6 to TRBJ2-3, with 8 positions matching TRBD2. Germline V gene sequence: CDR1 SGHDT, CDR2 YYEEEE. The ends lost 0 bases at V and 6 bases at J; junction bases unmatched: 9. The CDR3 runs to 16 residues. The CDR3 loop reads CASSLVGPGGVDTQYF. The CDR3 DNA is TGTGCCAGCAGCTTGGTTGGACCGGGGGGGGTGGATACGCAGTATTTT.

The table lists this clone with a few counts. The chain links TRBV18 to TRBJ2-5; the D is unclear. V was pared by 3 bases and J by 2 bases, with 10 bases between. Germline V CDR1 and CDR2: KGHSH, LQKENI. The CDR3 has 14 amino acids. Here the CDR3 reads CASSPRTPQETQYF. The CDR3 coding sequence is TGTGCCAGCTCACCTCGGACCCCGCAAGAGACCCAGTACTTC.

This clone was found once. J is TRBJ2-5 and V is TRBV6-5, with D possibly TRBD1 on 6 matching bases. The CDR3 runs 16 residues. Trimming took off 2 bases at V and 1 base at J, with 14 bases between the two ends. CDR1 MNHEY and CDR2 SVGAGI come from the germline V gene. The CDR3 protein is CASSYALTGSQETQYF. The CDR3 DNA is TGTGCCAGCAGTTACGCCCTTACAGGGTCCCAAGAGACCCAGTACTTC.

This chain connects TRBV9 to TRBJ1-2; possible D gene TRBD1, 5 bases. The V gene lost 2 bases and the J gene lost 4 bases, with 9 bases spanning the gap. Germline lookup yields CDR1 SGDLS and CDR2 YYNGEE. The CDR3 spans 13 residues. The CDR3 DNA follows: TGTGCCAGCAGCGTCGGCAGGGCCTATGGCTACACCTTC. Its translation is CASSVGRAYGYTF.

The chain is built from TRBV5-6 and TRBJ2-1, with TRBD2 matching over 8 bases. Germline trimming cut 5 bases from V and 9 bases from J; bases unmatched to any gene: 13. Germline CDR1 reads SGHDT; CDR2 reads YYEEEE. The CDR3 covers 15 residues. CDR3 region: CASRLADQFNVEQFF. CDR3 coding DNA: TGTGCCAGCAGACTAGCGGACCAATTCAATGTTGAGCAGTTCTTC.

The V gene is TRBV5-6, the J gene TRBJ1-5, with 8 bases matching TRBD1. Looked up from germline, CDR1 is SGHDT and CDR2 is YYEEEE. There are 16 residues in the CDR3. V lost 4 bases, J lost 5 bases, and 11 bases stayed unmatched. The CDR3 bases are TGTGCCAGCAGCCCGGGGACAGGAGCAGCAGATCAGCCCCAGCATTTT. As protein: CASSPGTGAADQPQHF.

V and J are TRBV28 and TRBJ1-6; D uncertain. V lost 5 bases and J 7 bases, leaving 15 bases between the germline ends. The CDR3 contains 15 residues. In germline, CDR1 is MDHEN, CDR2 SYDVKM. The CDR3 DNA sequence: TGTGCCAGCAGTCCTGCCCTGGTGGGCAATTCACCCCTCCACTTT. Its translation: CASSPALVGNSPLHF.

The chain is built from TRBV10-3 and TRBJ2-1; TRBD1 is a possible D gene (6 bases). The CDR3 totals 14 residues. Trimming removed 4 bases from V and 7 bases from J, with 14 bases in between. Germline assignment: CDR1 ENHRY and CDR2 SYGVKD. The chain's CDR3 is CAISAARGRNEQFF. In nucleotides, the CDR3 is TGTGCCATCAGTGCGGCCAGGGGCCGGAATGAGCAGTTCTTC.

This sequence joins TRBV4-1 and TRBJ1-1; 11 nucleotides match TRBD1. The germline V gene has CDR1 MGHRA and CDR2 YSYEKL. J was trimmed by 4 bases and V by 0 bases; bases with no gene match: 4. The CDR3 totals 16 residues. CDR3 loop: CASSQDFGTGGTEAFF. The CDR3 DNA reads TGCGCCAGCAGCCAAGATTTTGGGACAGGGGGCACTGAAGCTTTCTTT.

This clone was observed once. The rearrangement joins TRBV5-1 to TRBJ1-2; D perhaps matches TRBD1 (6 bases). The CDR3 runs to 15 residues. Deletions cut 0 bases from V and 8 bases from J, with 17 bases between. CDR1 and CDR2 from the germline V gene are SGHRS and YFSETQ. Here the CDR3 reads CASSLDGGHGKGYTF. The DNA for the CDR3 is TGCGCCAGCAGCTTGGACGGGGGCCACGGGAAGGGCTACACCTTC.

The V call is TRBV6-5, the J call TRBJ2-7, with unresolved D. The V end was cut by 0 bases, the J end by 1 base, with 13 bases between. The CDR3 has 16 amino acids. CDR1 is MNHEY and CDR2 is SVGAGI in the germline V gene. For the CDR3, the DNA is TGTGCCAGCAGTTACTCCGATACCAGATTTTCCTACGAGCAGTACTTC. This encodes CASSYSDTRFSYEQYF.

This chain uses TRBV27 with TRBJ2-5; TRBD1 matches at 7 bases. The ends lost 4 bases at V and 1 base at J; junction bases unmatched: 6. Looked up from germline, CDR1 is MNHEY and CDR2 is SMNVEV (reference sequence). This CDR3 has 15 residues. The CDR3, as DNA: TGTGCCAGCAGTTCATCCTACAGGGGCCAAGAGACCCAGTACTTC. It is translated as CASSSSYRGQETQYF.

The gene calls are TRBV6-5 and TRBJ1-1, with 7 bases lining up with TRBD1. Trimming cost V 2 bases and J 6 bases; bases outside gene matches: 9. The CDR3 extends over 15 amino acids. The germline CDR1 and CDR2 sequences are MNHEY and SVGAGI. The CDR3 here is CASSYTGRGESEAFF. In DNA form, the CDR3 reads TGTGCCAGCAGTTACACCGGCAGGGGGGAGTCTGAAGCTTTCTTT.

Only a few counts were recorded for this clone. V is TRBV28 and J is TRBJ1-2, with 10 bases matching TRBD1. The CDR3 is 14 amino acids. Germline CDR1 reads MDHEN; CDR2 reads SYDVKM. V trimming: 4 bases; J trimming: 8 bases; junction bases outside the gene matches: 7. The CDR3 is CASSSLGTGVGYTF. For the CDR3, the DNA is TGTGCCAGCAGTTCACTCGGGACAGGGGTCGGCTACACCTTC.